This entry describes one T cell receptor (beta chain). Its cognate antigen is unknown. One entry per CDR3 protein, called by TCRdb with MiXCR from the reads. Among around 250,000 distinct CDR3 sequences, 15% to 20% were seen once, and the ten largest hold 40% to 55%. These data are taken from a study of T cell repertoires in cytomegalovirus infection. For the study at large: It can be stated that public TCR beta signatures indicated CMV infection as well as a matching HLA type.

The CDR3 spans 14 residues. Germline loops: CDR1 LNHDA, CDR2 SQIVND (reference sequence). V was clipped by 6 bases and J by 4 bases; unmatched bases: 7. Overall study results and limits: Of the TCR beta families, the public ones yielded a cumulative frequency that identified carriers of CMV plus the relevant HLA. CMV-specific TCR beta clonotypes restricted by HLA-C were the ones dominating the ex vivo response.

The rearrangement links TRBV19 to TRBJ2-7; 9 nucleotides align to TRBD1. This TCR came from a human donor in good health (CMV status not recorded). Some clones in this sample may be carry-over from other donors' samples. What was sequenced was CD8+ T cells from PBMCs. The CDR3 coding sequence is TGTGCCAGTAGCCACCCGGGACAGGGATACGAGCAGTACTTC. Its translation is CASSHPGQGYEQYF.